Detailed here is one T cell receptor beta chain. These data are taken from a study of blood T cell repertoires in COVID-19. Germline CDR1 LNHDA, CDR2 SQIVND (reference sequence). CDR3 length: 15 amino acids. Losses at the gene ends were 6 bases for V and 4 bases for J; bases not matched to a gene: 10. Clones were sequenced by immunoSEQ multiplex PCR, and TCRdb holds only the in-frame ones, with some missing. The sample carries some 400,000 clones, about four fifths recorded once. This clonotype was sampled from a human donor with acute or convalescent COVID-19. The donor label of this sample is uncertain. Sequencing was performed on peripheral blood. The chain recombines TRBV19 with TRBJ1-2; 8 positions match TRBD1. The CDR3 DNA is TGTGCCAGTAGCCACGACAGGGGAAGTAGCTATGGCTACACCTTC. As protein: CASSHDRGSSYGYTF.